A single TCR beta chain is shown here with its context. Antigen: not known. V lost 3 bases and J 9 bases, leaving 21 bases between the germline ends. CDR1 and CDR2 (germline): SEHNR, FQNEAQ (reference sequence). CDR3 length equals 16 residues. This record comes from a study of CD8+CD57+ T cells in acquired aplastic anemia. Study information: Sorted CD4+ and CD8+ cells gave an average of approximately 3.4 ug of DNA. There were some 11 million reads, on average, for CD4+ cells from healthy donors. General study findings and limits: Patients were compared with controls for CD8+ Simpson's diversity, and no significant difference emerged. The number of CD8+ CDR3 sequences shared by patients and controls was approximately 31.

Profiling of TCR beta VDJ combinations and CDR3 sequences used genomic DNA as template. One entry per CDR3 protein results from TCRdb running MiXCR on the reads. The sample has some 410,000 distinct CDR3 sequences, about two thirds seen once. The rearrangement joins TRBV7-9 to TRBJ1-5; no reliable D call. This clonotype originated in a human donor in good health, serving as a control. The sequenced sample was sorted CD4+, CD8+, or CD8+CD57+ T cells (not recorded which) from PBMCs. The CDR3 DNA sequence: TGTGCCAGCAGCTTGTGGTCCGGCAGCAGAGAGTCGCCCCAGCATTTT. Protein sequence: CASSLWSGSRESPQHF.